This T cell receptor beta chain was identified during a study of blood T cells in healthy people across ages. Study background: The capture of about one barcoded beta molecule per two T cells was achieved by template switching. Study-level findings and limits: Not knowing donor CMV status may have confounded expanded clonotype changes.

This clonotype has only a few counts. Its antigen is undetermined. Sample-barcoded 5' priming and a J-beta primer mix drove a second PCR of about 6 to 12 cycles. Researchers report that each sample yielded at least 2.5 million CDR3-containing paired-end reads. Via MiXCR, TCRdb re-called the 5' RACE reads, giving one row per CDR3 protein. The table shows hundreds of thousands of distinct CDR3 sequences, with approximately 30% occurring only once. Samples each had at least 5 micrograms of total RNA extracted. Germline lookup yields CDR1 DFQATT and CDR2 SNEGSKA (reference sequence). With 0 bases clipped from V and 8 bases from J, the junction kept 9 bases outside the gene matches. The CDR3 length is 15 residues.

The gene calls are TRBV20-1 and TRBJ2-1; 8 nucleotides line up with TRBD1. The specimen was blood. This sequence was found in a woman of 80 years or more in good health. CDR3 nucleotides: TGCAGTGCTAGAGACGCGGGACAGGATAGGCATGAGCAGTTCTTC. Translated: CSARDAGQDRHEQFF.